This TCR beta chain was captured in a study of OX40 agonist ivuxolimab in advanced cancers. Broadly, across the study: Ivuxolimab, which targeted the costimulatory receptor OX40 (CD134), was an agonistic, fully human IgG2 monoclonal antibody. Intravenous ivuxolimab was administered to patients every 2 weeks at six dose levels: 0.01, 0.1, 0.3, 1.5, 3 and 10 mg/kg. Of the approximately 50 dose-escalation patients, hepatocellular carcinoma was present in some 19, melanoma in around 15, renal cell carcinoma in 9 and head and neck cancer in 9. In the dose-escalation cohort, 82.7% of patients were male, and the mean age was approximately 60 years, with a range of 23 to 79. Patients were allowed to have had prior anti-PD-1, anti-PD-L1 or anti-CTLA-4 therapy, and roughly two fifths of the dose-escalation patients had been treated with checkpoint inhibitors. Partial responses occurred in three dose-escalation patients, of whom one had hepatocellular carcinoma and two had cutaneous melanoma. Peripheral TCRbeta sequencing was intended to test whether TCR sequence diversity was altered and clonal T-cell expansion was caused by ivuxolimab. The monotherapy dose-escalation portion (N of about 50 patients) of the phase I ivuxolimab trial is reported in the paper. Paper-wide results and their limitations: After ivuxolimab, more expanded clones were found on average in CD8+ T cells than in CD4+ T cells. In the 0.1-3.0 mg/kg groups, partial responders were among the patients with the lowest normalized peripheral clonal expansion, particularly in CD8+ T cells. Low levels of normalized T-cell clonal expansion were also seen in some patients who did not respond. Clonal expansion of both CD4+ and CD8+ blood T cells was observed from baseline to week 6 at doses 0.1 to 3.0 mg/kg. The antigen specificity of the peripheral T cells that underwent clonal expansion was not determined.

Genomic DNA was extracted from sorted cells for sequencing of the TCRbeta CDR3 region. The immunoSEQ Assay was used for sequencing of TCRbeta CDR3 regions. The table comes from immuneACCESS by way of TCRdb, which keeps in-frame sequences with V and J called. Part of the clones is missing from these tables; in studies checked, under half for an unresolved V gene and the rest for unknown reasons. The sample yields fewer than 80,000 clones; 75% to 90% were counted once. The top ten clones comprise about 0.83% of the sample. This clone has only a few counts. Which antigen it targets is not known. Per-base qualities were not stored, and no clone one base away is much larger. The trial excluded patients who had a history of autoimmune disease or were on systemic immunosuppression. In every dose cohort, peripheral blood was drawn for TCR sequencing at baseline, cycle 4 day 1, and cycle 7 day 1. The samples were drawn from a first-in-human, open-label, multicenter phase I dose-escalation trial of ivuxolimab. The trial enrolled adults with locally advanced or metastatic head and neck squamous cell, hepatocellular, melanoma or renal cell carcinoma. Before TCR sequencing, CD4+ T cells and CD8+ T cells were sorted from peripheral blood as separate populations.

Sample: CD4+ or CD8+ T cells sorted from blood, taken in a trial of the OX40 agonist ivuxolimab. This TCR came from an adult with an advanced solid tumor such as melanoma, head and neck, liver or kidney cancer.

The CDR3 reads as follows: CAITQTGGVGYTF. The nucleotide sequence reads as follows: TGTGCCATCACCCAGACAGGGGGCGTTGGCTACACCTTC. This chain is built from TRBV10-3 and TRBJ1-2; 10 central bases correspond to TRBD1. V is cut back by 7 bases and J by 7 bases, with 6 bases in the junction unmatched. Counted from cysteine to phenylalanine, this CDR3 has 13 amino acids. CDR3 DNA is the only sequence kept; it has 39 bases, read in frame from the first base. CDR1 and CDR2 are drawn from the germline V gene: ENHRY, SYGVKD.